This TCR beta chain came from a study of blood T cell repertoires in COVID-19 (dated by TCRdb to 2020 to 2021). Describing the broader study: Samples from collaborators originated in the United States, Italy and Spain and spanned both the acute and convalescent phases of COVID-19. The prospective study material was composed of cDNA or gDNA derived from T cells, B-cell-depleted T cells, or PBMCs. Deeply sampled blood TCRbeta repertoires from subjects exposed to, actively infected with, or recovered from COVID-19 were included in the dataset. The repertoires were made available in a free public database intended to serve as a resource for research on the immune response to SARS-CoV-2. Samples came from the ongoing ImmuneRACE study (first 160 participants) plus 1,254 subjects from 6 global collaborators. The sample metadata nearly always contained a de-identified subject ID, COVID-19 status, age in years and sex. Where available, HLA class I and class II types were obtained from metadata supplied by the sample provider rather than from assay-based typing.

Samples from volunteer blood donors who had recovered from COVID-19 were contributed by a second Seattle source. Whole blood was collected in K2EDTA tubes by collaborating institutions according to the institutions' own protocols. For TCRbeta analysis, collaborators shipped samples in one of three forms: frozen whole blood, isolated PBMCs, or DNA extracted from either of those sample types. Results and caveats for the whole study, not just this receptor: The quantity of clinical and demographic metadata differed by source and by participant and was supplied without curation.

A word on this clone: No cognate antigen has been identified for it. No base-level quality is on record; no much larger clone is a single base apart.

The CDR3 numbers 16 residues from cysteine through phenylalanine. The read is trimmed to its CDR3 DNA, 48 bases read in frame from base 1. V loses 5 bases at its end and J loses 3 bases; junction bases beyond the gene matches: 7. CDR1 and CDR2 were assigned from the germline V gene (reference sequence) as PRHDT and FYEKMQ. TCRbeta CDR3 regions were amplified from genomic DNA by means of the immunoSEQ Assay, a bias-controlled multiplex PCR. The original methods were these. The number of nucleated cells in each sample was estimated from the amplification of reference gene primers within the assay. To quantify the absolute abundance of each unique TCRbeta CDR3 rearrangement, sequence reads were collapsed and filtered. For each sample, productive Simpson clonality was calculated as the square root of Simpson's diversity index across productive rearrangements. As stored in TCRdb, this immuneACCESS dataset retains in-frame rearrangements with V and J assigned. A fraction of the clones does not appear; measured against another copy, unresolved V genes explain less than half of the discrepancy, and the remainder lacks a known reason. V and J calls and clone size are copied from that table; D and trimming were computed from the DNA. This sample comprises some 140,000 clones, approximately 82% of them detected only once. 9.5% to 13% of the sample belongs to the ten largest clones.

The sample was peripheral blood. The receptor was isolated from a man aged 55 to 70 who had recovered from COVID-19. The chain was built from TRBV13 and TRBJ2-1; TRBD2 lines up with 10 middle nucleotides. The DNA is as follows: TGTGCCAGCAGCCCTACAGCGGGGGGGAACTACAATGAGCAGTTCTTC. It translates as CASSPTAGGNYNEQFF.